This paragraph covers one TCR beta chain sequence. Sequencing was performed with immunoSEQ multiplex PCR; in TCRdb, only in-frame clones are kept and a portion is missing. The table lists fewer than 200,000 clones, nearly 80% of them singletons. V was trimmed by 4 bases and J by 5 bases, leaving 18 bases between them. The germline V gene has CDR1 SGHRS and CDR2 YFSETQ. This CDR3 contains 15 residues. The data derive from a study of blood T cell repertoires in COVID-19. At the level of the study: PBMCs, B-cell-depleted T cells, or T cells were the source of the cDNA or gDNA that made up the material.

Specimen: peripheral blood. The gene calls are TRBV5-1 and TRBJ2-5, with D perhaps matching TRBD1 (5 bases). The sequence came from a woman in her 70s with acute or convalescent COVID-19. Here the CDR3 DNA reads TGCGCCAGCAGCACAGACAGCCCCACCCGGGAGACCCAGTACTTC. It codes for CASSTDSPTRETQYF.